This paragraph reports one T cell receptor (beta chain). Its matching antigen is unknown. The data derive from a study of identical twins. Study conclusions and caveats: Models underestimated out-of-frame TCR alpha sharing in monozygotic twins. Within cord blood, abundant beta clonotypes carried fewer insertions, but memory repertoires showed no such trend. There is a chance that invariant MAIT and iNKT cells partially muddied zero-insertion analyses.

Germline V gives CDR1 SGHAT, CDR2 FQNNGV. Trimming pared 5 bases from V and 3 bases from J, leaving 14 bases between. CDR3 length: 14 amino acids. TCRdb ran MiXCR on the 5' RACE reads and lists one entry per CDR3 protein. The sample carries hundreds of thousands of distinct CDR3 sequences, about 12% recorded once. This same sample was also taken into another study, of yellow fever vaccine responses in identical twins.

The sequenced sample consisted of PBMCs. This TCR came from a woman younger than 35 in good health. The gene calls are TRBV11-2 and TRBJ2-7, with D hard to call. The CDR3 is CASSPEGPRYEQYV. In nucleotides, the CDR3 is TGTGCCAGCAGCCCCGAAGGCCCTCGCTACGAGCAGTACGTC.